Included here is one TCR beta chain sequence, with context. Its antigen is not known. Treatment was busulfan-fludarabine conditioning, a marrow graft, and cyclophosphamide on days +3 and +4. The data stem from a study of T cells after posttransplantation cyclophosphamide. Overall study results and limits: Recipient CMV seropositivity and CMV reactivation strongly tracked TRB clonality. Tissue-infiltrating T cells from skin or gut overlapped little with blood T cells. Donor-recipient repertoire similarity was low at 1-2 months, rising over year one.

The repertoire was sequenced with immunoSEQ multiplex PCR; TCRdb's copy has only in-frame clones and lacks some. The table records over 3,500 clones, 60% to 80% of them present only once. The sample was PBMCs, taken approximately 27 days after a stem cell transplant with posttransplant cyclophosphamide. The clonotype was recovered from a male patient aged 50 to 60 who received an allogeneic stem cell transplant from an unrelated donor, was CMV-positive, and had acute GVHD only. Some T cells here may be from the graft donor.

Here the CDR3 reads CAISESLRGATNEKLFF. The CDR3 DNA is TGTGCCATCAGTGAGTCCTTGCGGGGCGCAACTAATGAAAAACTGTTTTTT. J is TRBJ1-4 and V is TRBV10-3; D perhaps matches TRBD1 (5 bases). Germline CDR1 and CDR2: ENHRY and SYGVKD. This CDR3 comprises 17 residues. The V and J ends lost 0 bases and 0 bases respectively, with 11 bases between them.